The clone carrying this T cell receptor (beta chain) was counted ten times or more. The entry originates in a study of low-dose radiotherapy and immunotherapy resistance in tumors. Indicated time point: before trial treatment. Donors were administered nivolumab, ipilimumab, aspirin and low-dose cyclophosphamide, together with low-dose radiotherapy. This CDR3 has 13 residues. Germline CDR1 MNHNS, CDR2 SASEGT. The V end lost 5 bases, the J end lost 0 bases, and 8 bases lay between the germline ends. Priming of first-strand cDNA relied on TRAV- and TRBV-specific primers (covering alpha and beta chains). Using a constant-region primer together with a V-primer adapter, TCRs were subjected to about 20 PCR cycles of amplification. TCRdb ran MiXCR on the reads and lists one entry per CDR3 protein. The data hold under 90,000 distinct CDR3 sequences, with roughly a sixth observed a single time.

The TCR comes from a male donor with prostate cancer. This sequence joins TRBV6-1 and TRBJ2-7; D is unresolved. The specimen was PBMCs, collected before treatment. The CDR3 DNA sequence: TGTGCCAGCAGTTGGTTTGCCTCCTACGAGCAGTACTTC. This codes for CASSWFASYEQYF.